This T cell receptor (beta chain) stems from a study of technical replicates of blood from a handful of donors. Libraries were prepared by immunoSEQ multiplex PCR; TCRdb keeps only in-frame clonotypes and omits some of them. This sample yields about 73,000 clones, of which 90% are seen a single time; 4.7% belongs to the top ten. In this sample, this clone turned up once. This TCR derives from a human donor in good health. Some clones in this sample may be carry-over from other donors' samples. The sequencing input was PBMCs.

CDR3 in amino acids: CASSANYNSPLHF. In nucleotides, the CDR3 is TGTGCCAGTAGCGCGAATTATAATTCACCCCTCCACTTT. The chain is built from TRBV19 and TRBJ1-6; no definite D call. Trimming removed 6 bases from V and 4 bases from J, with 7 bases in between. Germline loops: CDR1 LNHDA, CDR2 SQIVND (reference sequence). The CDR3 extends over 13 amino acids.